Following are 4 T cell receptor beta chains from one sample sequenced in a study of T cell repertoires in cytomegalovirus infection. TCRdb re-called the reads with MiXCR, one entry per CDR3 protein. This sample has 700,000 to 900,000 distinct CDR3 sequences; 25% to 35% occur once, and the top ten carry about an eighth. These receptors have no known antigen. The starting material was cultured CD8+ T cells from PBMCs, obtained from culture after CMV antigen stimulation. The receptors derive from a human donor in good health (CMV status not recorded). Some clones in this sample may be carry-over from other donors' samples.

This clonotype was seen a few times. V usage is TRBV3-1 and J usage is TRBJ1-5; D not certain. Trimming removed 1 base from V and 2 bases from J, with 21 bases in between. The CDR3 length is 19 residues. Germline V lookup: CDR1 LGHDT, CDR2 YNNKEL (reference sequence). In DNA, the CDR3 is TGTGCCAGCAGCCAAGGGTCTGGTGCGAATAGTGTTGGCAATCAGCCCCAGCATTTT. This encodes CASSQGSGANSVGNQPQHF.

Only a few counts were recorded for this clonotype. CDR3 sequence: CASSLRQGATKNIQYF. DNA of the CDR3: TGTGCCAGCAGCCTTCGACAGGGGGCCACCAAAAACATTCAGTACTTC. The V call is TRBV7-8, the J call TRBJ2-4; 10 bases line up with TRBD1. CDR1 and CDR2 from the germline V gene are SGHVS and FQNEAQ. CDR3 length equals 16 residues. With V trimmed by 5 bases and J by 2 bases, 6 bases remained unmatched.

This chain joins TRBV6-5 and TRBJ2-6; no reliable D call. Germline V gene data show CDR1 as MNHEY and CDR2 as SVGAGI. The V gene lost 10 bases and the J gene lost 0 bases, with 7 bases spanning the gap. The CDR3 has 13 residues. The CDR3: CATTVSGANVLTF. In DNA, the CDR3 is TGTGCCACGACGGTCTCTGGGGCCAACGTCCTGACTTTC.

A few counts support this clonotype. The chain recombines TRBV4-2 with TRBJ2-1; weak D call: TRBD2 (6 bases). CDR3 length equals 17 residues. CDR1 is LGHNA and CDR2 is YNFKEQ in the germline V gene. V lost 4 bases and J lost 1, with 17 bases in between. CDR3 loop: CASSRANPGVSYNEQFF. CDR3 in DNA: TGTGCCAGCAGCCGCGCCAATCCGGGGGTGTCCTACAATGAGCAGTTCTTC.